The present T cell receptor beta chain was sequenced within a study of OX40 agonist ivuxolimab in advanced cancers. Regarding the complete study: Ivuxolimab, which targeted the costimulatory receptor OX40 (CD134), was an agonistic, fully human IgG2 monoclonal antibody. Intravenous ivuxolimab was administered to patients every 2 weeks at six dose levels: 0.01, 0.1, 0.3, 1.5, 3 and 10 mg/kg. Among the roughly 50 dose-escalation patients, around 19 had hepatocellular carcinoma, 15 or so melanoma, 9 renal cell carcinoma and 9 head and neck cancer. A male proportion of roughly 80% and a mean age of 60 years, ranging from about 20 to 85, were recorded for the dose-escalation cohort. Patients were allowed to have had prior anti-PD-1, anti-PD-L1 or anti-CTLA-4 therapy, and approximately 41% of the dose-escalation patients had previously received checkpoint inhibitors. Partial responses occurred in three dose-escalation patients, of whom one had hepatocellular carcinoma and two had cutaneous melanoma. The point of sequencing TCRbeta in the periphery was to test whether ivuxolimab changed TCR sequence diversity and drove clonal T-cell expansion. The paper reports the monotherapy dose-escalation portion (N of about 47 patients) of the phase I ivuxolimab trial. What the study reported, not specific to this receptor: At doses of 0.1 to 3.0 mg/kg, clonal expansion of both CD4+ and CD8+ blood T cells was observed from baseline to week 6. Partial responders in the 0.1-3.0 mg/kg groups had among the lowest normalized peripheral clonal expansion, especially among CD8+ T cells. Antigen specificity was not determined for the clonally expanded peripheral T cells. After ivuxolimab, expanded clones were on average more numerous among CD8+ T cells than among CD4+ T cells. Low levels of normalized T-cell clonal expansion were also shown by some nonresponding patients.

From the germline V gene, CDR1 is SNHLY and CDR2 is FYNNEI. The CDR3 runs 14 amino acids, cysteine and phenylalanine included. Only CDR3 DNA remains: 42 bases, in frame from the first base. V trim: 6 bases; J trim: 7 bases; unmatched bases: 8. For sequencing of the TCRbeta CDR3 region, genomic DNA was extracted from the sorted cells. The immunoSEQ Assay was used for sequencing of TCRbeta CDR3 regions. The table comes from immuneACCESS by way of TCRdb, which keeps in-frame sequences with V and J called. Part of the clones is missing from these tables; in studies checked, under half for an unresolved V gene and the rest for unknown reasons. Here the sample has 50,000 or so clones; around nine tenths occur a single time. The ten most abundant clones make up around 15% of the sample. Patients with a history of autoimmune disease or receiving systemic immunosuppression were excluded from the trial. Peripheral blood for TCR sequencing was drawn from every dose cohort at baseline, at cycle 4 day 1 and at cycle 7 day 1. The samples were taken from a phase I, first-in-human, multicenter, open-label dose-escalation trial of ivuxolimab. The trial enrolled adults with locally advanced or metastatic head and neck squamous cell, hepatocellular, melanoma or renal cell carcinoma. Before TCR sequencing, CD4+ T cells and CD8+ T cells were sorted from peripheral blood as separate populations.

A word on this clone: Its antigen target is currently unknown. No per-base quality is available; no much larger clone lies one base away.

This TCR came from an adult with an advanced solid tumor such as melanoma, head and neck, liver or kidney cancer. The V gene is TRBV2 and the J gene is TRBJ2-5; the junction holds 10 bases that match TRBD1. The source was CD4+ or CD8+ T cells sorted from blood, collected in a trial of the OX40 agonist ivuxolimab. The encoded CDR3 is CASRPDRGRGTQYF. The DNA reads as follows: TGTGCCAGCAGACCCGACAGGGGGCGGGGGACCCAGTACTTC.